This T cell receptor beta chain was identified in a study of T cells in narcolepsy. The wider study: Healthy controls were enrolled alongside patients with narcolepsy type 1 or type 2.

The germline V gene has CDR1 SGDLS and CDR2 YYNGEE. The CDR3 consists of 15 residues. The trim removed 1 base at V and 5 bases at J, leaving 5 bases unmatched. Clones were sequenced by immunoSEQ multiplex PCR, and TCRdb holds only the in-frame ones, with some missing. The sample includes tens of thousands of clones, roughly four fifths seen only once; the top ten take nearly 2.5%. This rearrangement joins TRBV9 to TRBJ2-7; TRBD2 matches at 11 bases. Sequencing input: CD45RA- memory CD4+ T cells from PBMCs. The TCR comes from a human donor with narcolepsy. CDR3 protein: CASSVLAGGLNEQYF. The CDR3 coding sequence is TGTGCCAGCAGCGTACTAGCGGGGGGCCTGAACGAGCAGTACTTC. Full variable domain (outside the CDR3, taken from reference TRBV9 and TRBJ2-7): DSGVTQTPKHLITATGQRVTLRCSPRSGDLSVYWYQQSLDQGLQFLIQYYNGEERAKGNILERFSAQQFPDLHSELNLSSLELGDSALYFCASSVLAGGLNEQYFGPGTRLTVT.